This T cell receptor (beta chain) was retrieved from a study of beta chain features in type 1 diabetes. A note on this clone: Its antigen is unidentified.

Expressed TCRB transcripts were sequenced, since all the RNA that had been isolated was reverse transcribed. Several million reads on average were seen across naive, central memory and regulatory T cell samples. Profiling relied on immunoSEQ multiplex PCR, and the TCRdb table lists in-frame clones only, not all of them. The sample records more than 550,000 clones, 11% to 15% being singletons. Between the trimmed V and J ends, which lost 6 bases and 10 bases, there was a span of 23 bases. The CDR3 is 15 residues long. Germline loops: CDR1 SGDLS, CDR2 YYNGEE. Study outcomes and limitations: Across all four CD4+ subsets, people with type 1 diabetes showed modestly shorter TCRB CDR3s. Among type 1 diabetes patients, VDJ junctions had fewer insertions and more deletions. Comparison showed that naive, central memory and Treg TCRB repertoires appeared more similar among patients than among healthy donors.

This receptor was identified in a man aged 18 to 30 with type 1 diabetes. The specimen was naive CD4+ T cells from blood. V usage is TRBV9 and J usage is TRBJ2-1, with D possibly TRBD2 on 7 matching bases. For the CDR3, the DNA is TGTGCCAGCACCCGGAGGGGGGAGGGCCTTTGGGAGCAGTTCTTC. It codes for CASTRRGEGLWEQFF.